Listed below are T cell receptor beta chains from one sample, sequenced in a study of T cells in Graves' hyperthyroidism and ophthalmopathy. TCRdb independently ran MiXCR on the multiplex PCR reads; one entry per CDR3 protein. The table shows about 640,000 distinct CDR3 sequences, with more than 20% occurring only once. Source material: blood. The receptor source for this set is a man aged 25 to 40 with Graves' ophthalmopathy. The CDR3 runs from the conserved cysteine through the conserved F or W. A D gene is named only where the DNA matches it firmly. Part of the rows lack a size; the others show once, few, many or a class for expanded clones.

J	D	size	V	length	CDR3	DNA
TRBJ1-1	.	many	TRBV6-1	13	CASTHDRNTEAFF	TGTGCCAGCACTCACGACAGGAACACTGAAGCTTTCTTT
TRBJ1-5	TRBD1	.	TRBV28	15	CASSTGQGGNQPQHF	TGTGCCAGCAGTACCGGACAGGGGGGAAATCAGCCCCAGCATTTT
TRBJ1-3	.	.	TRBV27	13	CASSPLGGNTIYF	TGTGCCAGCAGTCCCCTGGGAGGAAACACCATATATTTT
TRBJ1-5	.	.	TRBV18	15	CASSYEGTRNQPQHF	TGTGCCAGCTCATACGAGGGGACCCGTAATCAGCCCCAGCATTTT
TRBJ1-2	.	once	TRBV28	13	CASGPAANYGYTF	TGTGCCAGCGGGCCAGCGGCTAACTATGGCTACACCTTC
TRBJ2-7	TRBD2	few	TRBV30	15	CAWSPRQSGKDEQYF	TGTGCCTGGAGTCCCCGCCAGAGCGGGAAGGACGAGCAGTACTTC
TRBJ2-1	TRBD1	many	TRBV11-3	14	CASSLGQYYNEQFF	TGTGCCAGCAGCTTGGGACAGTACTACAATGAGCAGTTCTTC
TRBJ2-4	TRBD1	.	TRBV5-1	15	CASRTGGASKNIQYF	TGCGCCAGCCGCACAGGGGGCGCTTCCAAAAACATTCAGTACTTC
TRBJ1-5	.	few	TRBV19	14	CASSPGRLSEAQHF	TGTGCCAGTAGCCCAGGGCGCCTGTCGGAGGCCCAGCATTTT
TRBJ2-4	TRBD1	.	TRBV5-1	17	CASSLSGTVEAKNIQYF	TGCGCCAGCAGCTTGTCTGGGACAGTGGAGGCCAAAAACATTCAGTACTTC
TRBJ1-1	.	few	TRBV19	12	CARRWGGTEAFF	TGTGCCCGCCGATGGGGGGGCACTGAAGCTTTCTTT
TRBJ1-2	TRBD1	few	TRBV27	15	CASSSGQGAGYGYTF	TGTGCCAGCAGTTCAGGACAGGGGGCAGGCTATGGCTACACCTTC
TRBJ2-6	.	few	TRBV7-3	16	CASSLMGGSGANVLTF	TGTGCCAGCAGCTTAATGGGGGGCTCTGGGGCCAACGTCCTGACTTTC
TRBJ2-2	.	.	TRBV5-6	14	CASRRTGYSGELFF	TGTGCCAGCAGACGTACAGGGTATTCCGGGGAGCTGTTTTTT
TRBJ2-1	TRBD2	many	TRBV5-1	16	CASSLEASGIPNEQFF	TGCGCCAGCAGCTTGGAGGCTAGCGGTATTCCCAATGAGCAGTTCTTC
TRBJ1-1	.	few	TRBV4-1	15	CASSQARGRSTEAFF	TGCGCCAGCAGCCAAGCGCGGGGGCGTAGCACTGAAGCTTTCTTT
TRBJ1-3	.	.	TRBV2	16	CASSLEGASSGNTIYF	TGTGCCAGCAGTCTTGAAGGGGCCTCCTCTGGAAACACCATATATTTT
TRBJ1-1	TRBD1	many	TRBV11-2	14	CASSPWTGSLEAFF	TGTGCCAGCAGCCCTTGGACAGGGTCCCTTGAAGCTTTCTTT
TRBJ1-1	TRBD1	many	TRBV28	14	CASRADRGNTEAFF	TGTGCCAGCAGGGCAGACAGGGGAAACACTGAAGCTTTCTTT
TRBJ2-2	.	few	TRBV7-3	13	CASSYIRDGELFF	TGTGCCAGCAGCTACATACGGGACGGGGAGCTGTTTTTT
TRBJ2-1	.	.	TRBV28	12	CASSFPPRDQFF	TGTGCCAGCAGTTTTCCCCCCCGAGACCAGTTCTTC
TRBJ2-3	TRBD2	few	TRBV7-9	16	CASSGWRLAATDTQYF	TGTGCCAGCAGCGGTTGGAGACTAGCGGCCACAGATACGCAGTATTTT
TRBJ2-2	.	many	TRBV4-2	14	CASSQGLNTGELFF	TGTGCCAGCAGCCAGGGGCTGAACACCGGGGAGCTGTTTTTT
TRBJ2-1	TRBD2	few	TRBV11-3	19	CASSKWTSGRGSSYNEQFF	TGTGCCAGCAGCAAATGGACTAGCGGGAGGGGGAGCTCCTACAATGAGCAGTTCTTC
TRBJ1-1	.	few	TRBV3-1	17	CASSQVRGPRRNTEAFF	TGTGCCAGCAGCCAAGTGCGGGGCCCCCGCAGGAACACTGAAGCTTTCTTT
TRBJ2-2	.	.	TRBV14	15	CASSLSGFSPGELFF	TGTGCCAGCAGCCTATCAGGGTTCTCTCCCGGGGAGCTGTTTTTT
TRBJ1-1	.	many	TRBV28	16	CASTPMGGAVNTEAFF	TGTGCCAGCACCCCGATGGGGGGGGCGGTGAACACTGAAGCTTTCTTT
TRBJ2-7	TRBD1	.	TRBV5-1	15	CASSWTGTGVYEQYF	TGCGCCAGCAGCTGGACCGGGACAGGGGTCTACGAGCAGTACTTC
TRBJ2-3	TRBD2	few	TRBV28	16	CASNSPSGDYTDTQYF	TGTGCCAGCAACTCACCGTCGGGGGACTACACAGATACGCAGTATTTT
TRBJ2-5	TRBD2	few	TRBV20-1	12	CSARSGGETQYF	TGCAGTGCTAGATCGGGGGGGGAGACCCAGTACTTC
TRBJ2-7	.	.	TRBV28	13	CASRDRGKDEQYF	TGTGCCAGCAGGGACCGGGGAAAGGACGAGCAGTACTTC
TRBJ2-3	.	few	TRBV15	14	CATSRDLGTDTQYF	TGTGCCACCAGCAGAGATTTGGGCACAGATACGCAGTATTTT
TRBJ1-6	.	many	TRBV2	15	CASSEENGYNSPLHF	TGTGCCAGCAGTGAAGAAAACGGCTATAATTCACCCCTCCACTTT
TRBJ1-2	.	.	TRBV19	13	CASSIQGRSGYTF	TGTGCCAGTAGTATTCAGGGCAGAAGTGGCTACACCTTC
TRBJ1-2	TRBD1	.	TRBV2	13	CASLTGTPYGYTF	TGTGCCAGCTTGACAGGGACTCCCTATGGCTACACCTTC
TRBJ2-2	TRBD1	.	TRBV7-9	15	CASSWGTANTGELFF	TGTGCCAGCAGCTGGGGGACAGCAAACACCGGGGAGCTGTTTTTT
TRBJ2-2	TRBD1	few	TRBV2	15	CASTLDRGSTGELFF	TGTGCCAGCACCCTGGACAGGGGAAGCACCGGGGAGCTGTTTTTT
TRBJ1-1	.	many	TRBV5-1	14	CASSLGPVNTEAFF	TGCGCCAGCAGCTTGGGCCCAGTGAACACTGAAGCTTTCTTT
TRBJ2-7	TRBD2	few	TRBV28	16	CASTPSLAGDRNEQYF	TGTGCCAGCACCCCTTCCCTGGCGGGAGACCGCAACGAGCAGTACTTC
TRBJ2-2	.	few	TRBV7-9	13	CASSQQGPGELFF	TGTGCCAGCAGCCAACAGGGTCCCGGGGAGCTGTTTTTT
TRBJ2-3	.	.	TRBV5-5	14	CASSADTSTDTQYF	TGTGCCAGCAGCGCCGATACTAGCACAGATACGCAGTATTTT
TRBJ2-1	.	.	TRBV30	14	CAWAGTGTYNEQFF	TGTGCCTGGGCCGGGACCGGCACGTACAATGAGCAGTTCTTC
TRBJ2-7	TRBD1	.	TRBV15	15	CATSRGPGQGYEQYF	TGTGCCACCAGCAGGGGGCCGGGACAGGGATACGAGCAGTACTTC